This T cell receptor beta chain emerged from a study of blood T cells in healthy people across ages. A second PCR of 7 to 11 cycles used a sample-barcoded 5' primer and a J-beta primer mix. Using its own MiXCR run on the 5' RACE reads, TCRdb lists one record per CDR3 protein. This repertoire shows around 970,000 distinct CDR3 sequences, roughly half found once; its top ten account for 20% to 25%. Trimming took 0 bases from V and 14 from J, leaving 8 bases between them. The CDR3 is 11 amino acids. Germline V gene sequence: CDR1 LGHDT, CDR2 YNNKEL (reference sequence). Samples each had at least 6 micrograms of total RNA extracted.

Sequenced material: blood. The chain employs TRBV3-1 and TRBJ2-1; no firm D call. This clonotype originated in an older woman in good health. The CDR3, as DNA: TGTGCCAGCAGCCAAGATGATCTCGAGTTCTTC. Its protein product is CASSQDDLEFF.